Listed here is a single T cell receptor beta chain. The antigen is unknown. Germline-derived CDR1 and CDR2 are SGHDN and FVKESK. The CDR3 is 16 residues long. The V end lost 0 bases, the J end lost 2 bases, and 14 bases lay between the germline ends. This table comes from immunoSEQ multiplex PCR, and its TCRdb copy is limited to in-frame clones, with some not included. Here the sample spans some 1,100,000 clones, around three quarters being singletons. This record belongs to a study of shared clonotypes between healthy human individuals. Overall study results and limits: A reduction in generation probabilities was seen for non-shared clonotypes relative to those shared by all four donors. Genetic and exposure-history diversity was limited by the small donor number.

This chain uses TRBV14 with TRBJ2-7, with a possible D match to TRBD1 (6 bases). Specimen: memory CD4+ T cells from PBMCs. The subset here: CD45RA-negative fraction. The sequence was obtained from a man aged 18 to 30 in good health. Some clones in this sample may be carry-over from other donors' samples. CDR3 nucleotides: TGTGCCAGCAGCCAAGATAGTAGCAGGGGTACCTACGAGCAGTACTTC. Amino acids: CASSQDSSRGTYEQYF. Full variable domain (outside the CDR3, taken from reference TRBV14 and TRBJ2-7): EAGVTQFPSHSVIEKGQTVTLRCDPISGHDNLYWYRRVMGKEIKFLLHFVKESKQDESGMPNNRFLAERTGGTYSTLKVQPAELEDSGVYFCASSQDSSRGTYEQYFGPGTRLTVT.